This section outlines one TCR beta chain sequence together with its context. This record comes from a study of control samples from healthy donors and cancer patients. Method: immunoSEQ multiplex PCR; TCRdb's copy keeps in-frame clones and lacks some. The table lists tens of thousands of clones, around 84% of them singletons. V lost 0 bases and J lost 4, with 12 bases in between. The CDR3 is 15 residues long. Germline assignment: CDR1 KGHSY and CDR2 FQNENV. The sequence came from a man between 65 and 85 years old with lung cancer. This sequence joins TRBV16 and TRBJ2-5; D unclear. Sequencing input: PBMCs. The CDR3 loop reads CASSQSKTLVETQYF. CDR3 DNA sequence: TGTGCCAGCAGCCAATCGAAGACTCTCGTAGAGACCCAGTACTTC.